What follows are 5 T cell receptor beta chains derived from one specimen sequenced in a study of cytomegalovirus exposure and HLA in healthy donors. The PCR was carried out with 60 Vbeta primers and 13 Jbeta primers. Produced via immunoSEQ multiplex PCR; TCRdb's table is partial and in-frame only. The top ten clones hold about 6% of a sample with 150,000 to 200,000 clones, around 85% of them seen once. Sequencing was carried out using PBMCs. The receptors here all came from a man aged 40-49 years in good health and CMV-seropositive.

The chain is built from TRBV7-2 and TRBJ2-7; tentative D call: TRBD2 (6 bases). The germline gives CDR1 SGHTA, CDR2 FQGNSA. Trimming removed 5 bases at V and 6 bases at J, with 11 bases between. This CDR3 region has 12 residues. Here the CDR3 DNA reads TGTGCCAGCAGCCGACTAGGTCTCGAGCAGTACTTC. Translated: CASSRLGLEQYF.

The gene calls are TRBV27 and TRBJ1-1; weak D call: TRBD1 (5 bases). The CDR3 totals 14 residues. Looked up from germline, CDR1 is MNHEY and CDR2 is SMNVEV (reference sequence). V shed 5 bases and J shed 4 bases, with 14 bases lying between them. CDR3 nucleotides: TGTGCCAGCAGTCCTCAGGGTACTCGCACTGAAGCTTTCTTT. Protein sequence: CASSPQGTRTEAFF.

CDR3: CASSYQGTETQYF. CDR3 nucleotide sequence: TGTGCCAGCAGCTATCAGGGGACAGAGACCCAGTACTTC. The rearrangement joins TRBV7-9 to TRBJ2-5; tentative D call: TRBD1 (6 bases). Trimming shortened V by 4 bases and J by 4 bases, and 10 bases separated the two germline ends. Germline assignment: CDR1 SEHNR and CDR2 FQNEAQ (reference sequence). The CDR3 runs 13 residues.

This chain uses TRBV7-8 with TRBJ2-2, with a weak D call TRBD2 (5 bases). From germline, CDR1 is SGHVS and CDR2 FQNEAQ. The V gene lost 7 bases and the J gene lost 7 bases, with 22 bases spanning the gap. The CDR3 sequence is 16 residues long. The CDR3 region is CASNKPLQRVSGELFF. DNA for the CDR3: TGTGCCAGCAACAAACCCCTGCAGAGGGTCAGCGGGGAGCTGTTTTTT.

The chain recombines TRBV5-1 with TRBJ2-7, with D uncertain. V shed 4 bases and J shed 2 bases, with 7 bases lying between them. Per the germline V gene, CDR1 is SGHRS and CDR2 is YFSETQ. This CDR3 has 12 amino acids. CDR3 sequence reads: CASSEAAYEQYF. The CDR3 coding sequence is TGCGCCAGCAGCGAGGCGGCCTACGAGCAGTACTTC.